This TCR beta chain was profiled in a study of T cells in Graves' hyperthyroidism and ophthalmopathy. Amplification of TCR beta CDR3 regions was performed using RNA transcripts as template. Carried out on the TCR CDR3, a first-round RT-PCR used the HTBI primer set. MiXCR, run by TCRdb on the multiplex PCR reads, gives a single entry per CDR3 protein. The sample records under 350,000 distinct CDR3 sequences, 15% to 20% being singletons. V lost 5 bases and J lost 5; bases outside the gene matches: 9. This CDR3 comprises 15 residues. CDR1 is LNHNV and CDR2 is YYDKDF in the germline V gene (reference sequence).

The V gene is TRBV15, the J gene TRBJ1-1; 9 bases fit TRBD1. Sequenced: blood. The origin of this receptor is a woman aged 45-65 years with Graves' hyperthyroidism. The CDR3 spells CATSGSGTGWTEAFF. CDR3 nucleotides: TGTGCCACCAGCGGATCCGGGACAGGGTGGACTGAAGCTTTCTTT.